The present T cell receptor beta chain was sequenced within a study of TIL therapy for anti-PD-1-resistant metastatic lung cancer. This was the immunoSEQ v3 assay. The protocol was immunoSEQ multiplex PCR, while the TCRdb copy is restricted to in-frame clones and leaves out a portion. The data contain more than 55,000 clones, over 75% of them singletons. This sample's time point: pre-treatment sample, taken before nivolumab and TIL therapy. Germline loops: CDR1 MNHEY, CDR2 SVGEGT. Between the trimmed V and J ends, which lost 4 bases and 3 bases, there was a span of 17 bases. The CDR3 has 16 amino acids.

The sequencing here drew on blood, taken at baseline. The sequence was collected from a person between 25 and 80 years old with non-small cell lung cancer. V usage is TRBV6-2 or TRBV6-3 and J usage is TRBJ2-3, with D maybe TRBD1 (6 bases). Here the CDR3 reads CASSSPRGFGTDTQYF. The CDR3 DNA reads TGTGCCAGCAGTTCGCCCAGGGGATTCGGGACAGATACGCAGTATTTT.